This T cell receptor (beta chain) was documented in a study of T-cell memory formation after mild COVID-19. Overall study findings and caveats: Some clones that responded were present in memory (sampled pre-infection), which suggests cross-reactive memory joined.

In regard to this clonotype: The antigen remains undetermined. Likely a read error: the CDR3 ends without its conserved phenylalanine or tryptophan.

Deletions cut 7 bases from V and 4 bases from J, with 14 bases between. Per the germline V gene, CDR1 is SGHTA and CDR2 is FQGNSA. CDR3 length equals 14 residues. TCRdb independently ran MiXCR on the 5' RACE reads; one entry per CDR3 protein. Of fewer than 300,000 distinct CDR3 sequences listed, roughly 17% are singletons. The source is a man between 18 and 35 years old who had mild COVID-19 (a few samples of this study predate the infection). Cell type and time point are not known. The chain uses TRBV7-2 and TRBJ2-1, with unresolved D. The source material was PBMCs or a T cell subset sorted from them (not recorded which). This CDR3 reads CASTSLGRYNEQFS. For the CDR3, the DNA is TGTGCCAGCACCTCCCTGGGTCGTTACAATGAGCAGTTCTCC.